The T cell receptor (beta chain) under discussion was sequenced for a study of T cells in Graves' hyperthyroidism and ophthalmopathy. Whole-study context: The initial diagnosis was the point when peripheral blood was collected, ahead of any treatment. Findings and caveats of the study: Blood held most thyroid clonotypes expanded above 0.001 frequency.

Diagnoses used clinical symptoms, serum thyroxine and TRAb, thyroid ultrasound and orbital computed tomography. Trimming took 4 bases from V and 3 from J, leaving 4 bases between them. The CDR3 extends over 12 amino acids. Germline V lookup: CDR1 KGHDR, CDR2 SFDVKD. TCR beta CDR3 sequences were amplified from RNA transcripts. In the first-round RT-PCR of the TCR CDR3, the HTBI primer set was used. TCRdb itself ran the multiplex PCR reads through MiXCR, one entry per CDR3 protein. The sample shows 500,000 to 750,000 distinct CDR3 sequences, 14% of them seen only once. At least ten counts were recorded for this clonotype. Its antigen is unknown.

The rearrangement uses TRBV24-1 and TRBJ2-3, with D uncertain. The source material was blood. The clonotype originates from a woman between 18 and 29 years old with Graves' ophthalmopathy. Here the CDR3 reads CATSERTDTQYF. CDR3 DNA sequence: TGTGCCACCAGTGAGCGTACAGATACGCAGTATTTT.